This TCR beta chain was sequenced during a study of cytomegalovirus exposure and HLA in healthy donors. V was pared by 10 bases and J by 2 bases, with 7 bases of the junction left unmatched. In germline, CDR1 is MNHNY, CDR2 SVGAGI (reference sequence). CDR3 size: 14 residues. Primers: 60 Vbeta forward and 13 Jbeta reverse. Original data processing: Counted up in a later analysis, unique TCR beta chains came to about 80 million, with around 9.9 million shared. Method: immunoSEQ multiplex PCR; TCRdb's copy keeps in-frame clones and lacks some. V, J and clone size derive from that table, while D and trimming were established from the DNA sequence. The data show 100,000 to 120,000 clones, roughly 80% seen once. Nominally healthy donors were sampled, though unrecorded immune exposures were likely.

This TCR came from a woman aged 40 to 55 in good health and CMV-seropositive. Sample: PBMCs. The chain carries TRBV6-6 and TRBJ2-7, with 11 bases that match TRBD2. The CDR3 loop is CATKYSGGAYEQYF. The CDR3, as DNA: TGTGCCACCAAATATAGCGGGGGGGCCTACGAGCAGTACTTC.